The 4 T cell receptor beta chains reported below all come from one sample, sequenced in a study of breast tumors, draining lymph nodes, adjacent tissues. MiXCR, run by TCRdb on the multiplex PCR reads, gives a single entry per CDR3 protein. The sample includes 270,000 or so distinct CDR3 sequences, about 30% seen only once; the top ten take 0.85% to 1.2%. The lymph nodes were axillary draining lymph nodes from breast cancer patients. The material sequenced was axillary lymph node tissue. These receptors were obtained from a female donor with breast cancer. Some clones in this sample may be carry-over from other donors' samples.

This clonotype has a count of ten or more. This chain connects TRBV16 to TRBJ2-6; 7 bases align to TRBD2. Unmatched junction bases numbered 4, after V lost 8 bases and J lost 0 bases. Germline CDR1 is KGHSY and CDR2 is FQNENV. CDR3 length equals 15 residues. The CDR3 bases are TGTGCCAGCCGCGGGGGATACTCTGGGGCCAACGTCCTGACTTTC. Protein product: CASRGGYSGANVLTF. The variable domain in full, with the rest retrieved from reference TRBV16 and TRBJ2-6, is GEEVAQTPKHLVRGEGQKAKLYCAPIKGHSYVFWYQQVLKNEFKFLISFQNENVFDETGMPKERFSAKCLPNSPCSLEIQATKLEDSAVYFCASRGGYSGANVLTFGAGSRLTVL.

In DNA form, the CDR3 reads TGTGCCAGCAGCCAAGCAACCAAAGGGGGGACTACCTCCTACGAGCAGTACTTC. This encodes CASSQATKGGTTSYEQYF. The chain couples TRBV3-1 to TRBJ2-7; D perhaps matches TRBD2 (7 bases). Germline assignment: CDR1 LGHDT and CDR2 YNNKEL (reference sequence). Trimming took 1 base from V and 0 from J, leaving 19 bases between them. CDR3 length: 18 amino acids.

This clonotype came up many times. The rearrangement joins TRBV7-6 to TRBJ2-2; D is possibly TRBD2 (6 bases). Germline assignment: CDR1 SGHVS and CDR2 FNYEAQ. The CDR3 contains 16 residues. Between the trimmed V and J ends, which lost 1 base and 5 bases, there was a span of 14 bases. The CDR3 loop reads CASSLVPEGGTGELFF. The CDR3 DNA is TGTGCCAGCAGCTTAGTTCCGGAGGGTGGGACCGGGGAGCTGTTTTTT.

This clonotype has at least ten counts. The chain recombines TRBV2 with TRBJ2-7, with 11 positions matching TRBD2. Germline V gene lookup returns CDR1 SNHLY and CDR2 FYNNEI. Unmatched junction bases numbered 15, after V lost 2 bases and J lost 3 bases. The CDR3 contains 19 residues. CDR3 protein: CASSELRQPTSGKDYEQYF. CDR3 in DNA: TGTGCCAGCAGTGAACTTCGACAGCCGACTAGCGGGAAAGACTACGAGCAGTACTTC.